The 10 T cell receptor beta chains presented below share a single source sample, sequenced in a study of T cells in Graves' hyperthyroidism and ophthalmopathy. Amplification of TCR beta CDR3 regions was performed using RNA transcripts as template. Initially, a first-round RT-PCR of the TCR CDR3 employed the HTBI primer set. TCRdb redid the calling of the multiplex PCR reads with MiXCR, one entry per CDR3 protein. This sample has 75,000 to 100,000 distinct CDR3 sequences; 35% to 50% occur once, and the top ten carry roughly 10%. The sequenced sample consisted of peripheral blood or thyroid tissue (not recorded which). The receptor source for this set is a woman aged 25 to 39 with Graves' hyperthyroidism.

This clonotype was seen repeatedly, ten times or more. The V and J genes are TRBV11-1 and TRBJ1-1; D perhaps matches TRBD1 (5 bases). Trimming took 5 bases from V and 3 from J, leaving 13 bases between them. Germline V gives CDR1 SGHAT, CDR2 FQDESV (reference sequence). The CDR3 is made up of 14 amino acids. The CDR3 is CASSVGWGDTEAFF. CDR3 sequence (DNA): TGTGCCAGCAGCGTCGGTTGGGGCGACACTGAAGCTTTCTTT.

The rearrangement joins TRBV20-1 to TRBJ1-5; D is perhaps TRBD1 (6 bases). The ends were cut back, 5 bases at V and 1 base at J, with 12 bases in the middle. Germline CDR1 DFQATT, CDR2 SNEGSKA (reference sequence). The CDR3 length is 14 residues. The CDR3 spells CSAGRRGSNQPQHF. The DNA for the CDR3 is TGCAGTGCTGGTAGAAGGGGGAGCAATCAGCCCCAGCATTTT.

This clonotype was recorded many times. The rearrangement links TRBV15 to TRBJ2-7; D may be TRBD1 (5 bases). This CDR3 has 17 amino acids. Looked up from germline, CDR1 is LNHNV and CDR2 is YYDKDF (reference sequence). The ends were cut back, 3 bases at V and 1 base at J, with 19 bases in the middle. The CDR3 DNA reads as TGTGCCACCAGCAGTTCCCTAGGTCCCGACAGTTCCTACGAGCAGTACTTC. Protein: CATSSSLGPDSSYEQYF.

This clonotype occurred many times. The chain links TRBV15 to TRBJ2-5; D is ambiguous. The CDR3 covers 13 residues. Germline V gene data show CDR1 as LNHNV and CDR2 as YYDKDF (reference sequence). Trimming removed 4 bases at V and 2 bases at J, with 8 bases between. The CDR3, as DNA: TGTGCCACCAGCACGGCGGATCAAGAGACCCAGTACTTC. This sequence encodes CATSTADQETQYF.

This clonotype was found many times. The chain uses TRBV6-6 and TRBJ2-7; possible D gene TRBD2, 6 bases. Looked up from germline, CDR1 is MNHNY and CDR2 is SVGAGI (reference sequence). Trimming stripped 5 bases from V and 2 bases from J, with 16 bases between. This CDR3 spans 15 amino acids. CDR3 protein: CASSDRDVAAYEQYF. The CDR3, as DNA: TGTGCCAGCAGTGACCGGGACGTAGCGGCCTACGAGCAGTACTTC.

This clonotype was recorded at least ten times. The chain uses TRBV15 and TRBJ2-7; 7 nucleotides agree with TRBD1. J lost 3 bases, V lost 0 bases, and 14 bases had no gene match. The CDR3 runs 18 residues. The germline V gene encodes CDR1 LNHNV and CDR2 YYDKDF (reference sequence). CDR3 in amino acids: CATSRDRTGPIINYEQYF. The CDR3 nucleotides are TGTGCCACCAGCAGAGACAGGACAGGCCCCATAATCAACTACGAGCAGTACTTC.

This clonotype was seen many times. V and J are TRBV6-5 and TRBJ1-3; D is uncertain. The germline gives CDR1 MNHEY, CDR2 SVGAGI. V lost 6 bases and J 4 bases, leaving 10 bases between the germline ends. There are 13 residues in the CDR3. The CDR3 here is CASSGSIGNTIYF. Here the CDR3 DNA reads TGTGCCAGCAGCGGTAGTATCGGAAACACCATATATTTT.

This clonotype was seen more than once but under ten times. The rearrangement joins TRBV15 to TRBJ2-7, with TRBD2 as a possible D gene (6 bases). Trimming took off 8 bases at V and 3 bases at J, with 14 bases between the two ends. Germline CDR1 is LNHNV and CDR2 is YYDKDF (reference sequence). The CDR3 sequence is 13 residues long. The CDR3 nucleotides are TGTGCCACCTCCCGGGACTCAAACTACGAGCAGTACTTC. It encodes CATSRDSNYEQYF.

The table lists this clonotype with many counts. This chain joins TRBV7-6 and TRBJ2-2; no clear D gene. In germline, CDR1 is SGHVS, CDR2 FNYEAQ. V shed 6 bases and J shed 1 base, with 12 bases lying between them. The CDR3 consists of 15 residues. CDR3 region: CASSQWVGNTGELFF. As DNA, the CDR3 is TGTGCCAGCAGTCAATGGGTGGGGAACACCGGGGAGCTGTTTTTT.

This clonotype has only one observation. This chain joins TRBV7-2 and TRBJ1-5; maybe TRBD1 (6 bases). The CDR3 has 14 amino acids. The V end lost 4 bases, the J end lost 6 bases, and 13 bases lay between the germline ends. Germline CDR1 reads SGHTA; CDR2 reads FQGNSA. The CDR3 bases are TGTGCCAGCAGCTCCCGGGACACACTTCAGCCCCAGCATTTT. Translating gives CASSSRDTLQPQHF.